This T cell receptor (beta chain) was sequenced in a study of CD8 T cells in Susac syndrome. Germline-derived CDR1 and CDR2 are GTSNPN and SVGIG (reference sequence). The V and J ends lost 3 bases and 2 bases respectively, with 7 bases between them. This CDR3 has 12 amino acids. Random hexamers were used to reverse transcribe an amount of roughly 0.5 to 1 ug RNA. TCRdb fed the immunoSEQ multiplex PCR reads into MiXCR, producing one record per CDR3 protein. The repertoire consists of around 200,000 distinct CDR3 sequences, with approximately 96% occurring once and the leading ten covering 0.098%. The TCR was taken from a human donor with Susac syndrome. The rearrangement joins TRBV30 to TRBJ1-1; D remains ambiguous. Specimen: CD4+ T cells from PBMCs. CDR3 nucleotide sequence: TGTGCCTGGAGCCTTCGTAACACTGAAGCTTTCTTT. Translation gives CAWSLRNTEAFF.